These 28 T cell receptor beta chains were all obtained from the same sample, sequenced in a study of T cells in Graves' hyperthyroidism and ophthalmopathy. TCR beta CDR3 regions were amplified from RNA transcripts. In the first-round RT-PCR of the TCR CDR3, the HTBI primer set was used. A single record per CDR3 protein comes from TCRdb applying MiXCR to the multiplex PCR reads. The sample holds fewer than 550,000 distinct CDR3 sequences; 15% to 18% are singletons and the top ten take approximately 7.5%. Sequencing was carried out using blood. The source is a woman younger than 35 with Graves' hyperthyroidism.

This clonotype was counted ten times or more. V and J are TRBV6-5 and TRBJ2-1, with 8 positions matching TRBD2. The CDR3 sequence is 16 residues long. V trimming: 0 bases; J trimming: 10 bases; junction bases outside the gene matches: 11. CDR1 and CDR2 from the germline V gene are MNHEY and SVGAGI. As DNA, the CDR3 is TGTGCCAGCAGTTACTCGATTACGGGGGGGCAAAGGGAGCAGTTCTTC. Amino acids: CASSYSITGGQREQFF.

The J gene is TRBJ2-7, the V gene TRBV20-1; the D gene is possibly TRBD1 (5 bases). The germline V gene encodes CDR1 DFQATT and CDR2 SNEGSKA (reference sequence). CDR3 length: 12 amino acids. Trimming stripped 5 bases from V and 6 bases from J, with 14 bases between. CDR3 coding DNA: TGCAGTGCTGCCCAAGACAGTTTCGAGCAGTACTTC. As protein: CSAAQDSFEQYF.

The chain employs TRBV20-1 and TRBJ2-6; the D gene could be TRBD1 or TRBD2 (6 bases each). Trimming pared 0 bases from V and 0 bases from J, leaving 9 bases between. Germline lookup yields CDR1 DFQATT and CDR2 SNEGSKA (reference sequence). CDR3 length equals 16 residues. The DNA of the CDR3 is TGCAGTGCTAGAGATTGGGGGGCCTCTGGGGCCAACGTCCTGACTTTC. It encodes CSARDWGASGANVLTF.

This clonotype was detected ten times or more. The chain links TRBV10-2 to TRBJ1-2, with TRBD1 matching 9 bases. This CDR3 is built from 16 residues. V shed 3 bases, J shed 4 bases, and the junction held 9 bases outside the gene matches. Germline lookup yields CDR1 WSHSY and CDR2 SAAADI. The CDR3 is CASSDPGTGRTYGYTF. CDR3 sequence (DNA): TGCGCCAGCAGTGACCCGGGGACAGGGCGAACCTATGGCTACACCTTC.

This clonotype was counted a few times. This sequence joins TRBV9 and TRBJ2-5; no clear D. The CDR3 sequence is 14 residues long. The V gene's germline CDR1 is SGDLS and CDR2 YYNGEE. V was cut by 0 bases and J by 5 bases, with 11 bases left in between. The DNA for the CDR3 is TGTGCCAGCAGCGTAGGGGTATGGGCGGAGACCCAGTACTTC. This sequence encodes CASSVGVWAETQYF.

This clonotype was counted at least ten times. The V call is TRBV5-1, the J call TRBJ2-3; 7 positions agree with TRBD1. The germline V gene has CDR1 SGHRS and CDR2 YFSETQ. CDR3 size: 15 residues. The junction had 10 bases not matched to a gene; V was cut back by 5 bases and J by 4 bases. The CDR3 spells CASSRQGRLPDTQYF. The CDR3 DNA is TGCGCCAGCAGTCGACAGGGAAGGCTTCCAGATACGCAGTATTTT.

The J gene is TRBJ1-5, the V gene TRBV30; 9 bases line up with TRBD1. The CDR3 sequence is 12 residues long. The germline gives CDR1 GTSNPN, CDR2 SVGIG (reference sequence). V gave up 7 bases and J gave up 7 bases; unmatched junction bases: 5. CDR3 protein: CAYSGQGQPQHF. The CDR3 nucleotides are TGTGCCTACTCGGGACAGGGCCAGCCCCAGCATTTT.

V and J are TRBV18 and TRBJ2-2; D not certain. V was trimmed by 6 bases and J by 1 base, leaving 15 bases between them. Germline CDR1 and CDR2: KGHSH and LQKENI. The CDR3 extends over 16 amino acids. DNA of the CDR3: TGTGCCAGCTCCCCATCTCGTTTTCGGAACACCGGGGAGCTGTTTTTT. Amino acid sequence: CASSPSRFRNTGELFF.

Regarding this clonotype: A much larger clone differs from this one at a single base, so this may be a read error. The V and J genes are TRBV7-9 and TRBJ1-1, with D possibly TRBD1 on 5 matching bases. The V gene's germline CDR1 is SEHNR and CDR2 FQNEAQ (reference sequence). The CDR3 consists of 15 residues. Trimming removed 8 bases at V and 3 bases at J, with 19 bases between. CDR3 nucleotide sequence: TGTGCCAGCCATGCACAAGAGGAAGGGGACACTGAAGCTTTCTTT. It codes for CASHAQEEGDTEAFF.

This clonotype appeared many times. V is TRBV9 and J is TRBJ1-2; TRBD1 matches at 8 bases. Germline values: CDR1 SGDLS, CDR2 YYNGEE. The CDR3 loop spans 15 amino acids. The ends lost 4 bases at V and 4 bases at J; junction bases unmatched: 9. The CDR3 sequence: CASSTRTGSLYGYTF. The CDR3 DNA is TGTGCCAGCAGCACCCGGACAGGGTCCCTCTATGGCTACACCTTC.

V and J are TRBV20-1 and TRBJ1-5; D is undetermined. The V gene lost 3 bases and the J gene lost 5 bases, with 23 bases spanning the gap. This CDR3 comprises 17 residues. Germline V lookup: CDR1 DFQATT, CDR2 SNEGSKA (reference sequence). The CDR3 DNA reads TGCAGTGCTAGTGCCCCGGAAAGTGTTTTGGGTTATCAGCCCCAGCATTTT. Its translation: CSASAPESVLGYQPQHF.

A few counts support this clonotype. This chain joins TRBV7-2 and TRBJ2-5; D may be TRBD1 (5 bases). V lost 3 bases, J lost 1 base, and 12 bases lay in between. CDR1 SGHTA and CDR2 FQGNSA come from the germline V gene. The CDR3 is 15 amino acids. In DNA form, the CDR3 reads TGTGCCAGCAGCTTCGGACAACCGGGCCAAGAGACCCAGTACTTC. Translated, it gives CASSFGQPGQETQYF.

This clonotype has a count of ten or more. The chain joins TRBV29-1 to TRBJ2-5, with a weak D call TRBD2 (5 bases). CDR1 SQVTM and CDR2 ANQGSEA come from the germline V gene. The V gene lost 3 bases and the J gene lost 4 bases, with 9 bases spanning the gap. This CDR3 region has 12 residues. CDR3 DNA: TGCAGCGTTGAGCTTGGAGGAGAGACCCAGTACTTC. It translates to CSVELGGETQYF.

This clonotype was seen at least ten times. This chain uses TRBV12-3 or TRBV12-4 with TRBJ2-4; 12 nucleotides match TRBD2. The CDR3 is 18 residues long. The V segment lost 6 bases and the J segment 0 bases; nucleotides outside the gene matches: 9. CDR3 in DNA: TGTGCCAGCAGGCCGAGGGGACTAGCGGGTCTAGCCAAAAACATTCAGTACTTC. This gives the protein CASRPRGLAGLAKNIQYF.

There are many counts of this clonotype. This chain joins TRBV30 and TRBJ2-6; D uncertain. The CDR3 runs to 15 residues. Deletions cut 3 bases from V and 0 bases from J, with 9 bases between. Germline V gene sequence: CDR1 GTSNPN, CDR2 SVGIG (reference sequence). CDR3 residues: CAWSRMASGANVLTF. The DNA of the CDR3 is TGTGCCTGGAGCAGGATGGCCTCTGGGGCCAACGTCCTGACTTTC.

This clonotype was seen a few times. The chain recombines TRBV20-1 with TRBJ2-4; 7 bases map to TRBD1. The length of the CDR3 is 15 residues. Per the germline V gene, CDR1 is DFQATT and CDR2 is SNEGSKA (reference sequence). V dropped 5 bases and J dropped 0; count of bases not matched to a gene: 7. CDR3 amino acids: CSADSGTVAKNIQYF. The DNA of the CDR3 is TGCAGTGCTGATTCCGGGACAGTAGCCAAAAACATTCAGTACTTC.

This clonotype was detected only a few times. The chain joins TRBV6-1 to TRBJ2-7, with 8 bases fitting TRBD1. CDR3 length: 12 residues. The V gene's germline CDR1 is MNHNS and CDR2 SASEGT. Losses at the gene ends were 6 bases for V and 7 bases for J; bases not matched to a gene: 5. This CDR3 reads CASRQGAGEQYF. CDR3 DNA sequence: TGTGCCAGCAGGCAGGGGGCTGGGGAGCAGTACTTC.

This clonotype was counted ten times or more. The chain carries TRBV28 and TRBJ2-5; 7 bases agree with TRBD1. The CDR3 sequence is 15 residues long. Germline V gives CDR1 MDHEN, CDR2 SYDVKM. Losses at the gene ends were 6 bases for V and 7 bases for J; bases not matched to a gene: 14. The CDR3 nucleotides are TGTGCCAGCAGGAGGGACAGCCCCCCACCGTGGACCCAGTACTTC. It yields the protein CASRRDSPPPWTQYF.

A few counts support this clonotype. The chain uses TRBV6-2 or TRBV6-3 and TRBJ2-2, with no clear D. The V end was cut by 4 bases, the J end by 1 base, with 10 bases between. The germline V gene encodes CDR1 MNHEY and CDR2 SVGEGT. This CDR3 spans 15 amino acids. This CDR3 is CASSSVGGNTGELFF. The CDR3 region has the DNA TGTGCCAGCAGTTCGGTCGGTGGGAACACCGGGGAGCTGTTTTTT.

This clonotype was seen many times. The chain links TRBV6-1 to TRBJ1-6; D call uncertain. CDR3 size: 18 residues. Looked up from germline, CDR1 is MNHNS and CDR2 is SASEGT. V lost 0 bases, J lost 0 bases, and 12 bases lay in between. In DNA, the CDR3 is TGTGCCAGCAGTGAAGCGCATGGTCTGAGCTCCTATAATTCACCCCTCCACTTT. It yields the protein CASSEAHGLSSYNSPLHF.

This clonotype occurred many times. This chain uses TRBV19 with TRBJ1-5; maybe TRBD1 (5 bases). V was pared by 1 base and J by 7 bases, with 11 bases between. The CDR3 length is 14 residues. CDR1 and CDR2 from the germline V gene are LNHDA and SQIVND (reference sequence). CDR3 region: CASSIVAGWQPQHF. DNA of the CDR3: TGTGCCAGTAGTATAGTAGCAGGGTGGCAGCCCCAGCATTTT.

This clonotype was detected many times. The chain links TRBV12-5 to TRBJ2-1, with D unresolved. The CDR3 runs to 12 residues. Trimming pared 5 bases from V and 4 bases from J, leaving 6 bases between. CDR1 is LGHNT and CDR2 is FRNRAP in the germline V gene. The CDR3, as DNA: TGTGCTAGTGGTCAATCTTACAATGAGCAGTTCTTC. Protein: CASGQSYNEQFF.

J is TRBJ2-5 and V is TRBV24-1; 12 bases match TRBD2. Germline values: CDR1 KGHDR, CDR2 SFDVKD. The CDR3 has 17 residues. V lost 1 base and J lost 0; bases outside the gene matches: 2. CDR3 sequence (DNA): TGTGCCACCAGTGATTTCACTAGCGGGGGGCACCAAGAGACCCAGTACTTC. It translates to CATSDFTSGGHQETQYF.

This clonotype was counted a few times. This may be a read error: a much more frequent sequence differs by one nucleotide. This chain uses TRBV20-1 with TRBJ2-3; maybe TRBD2 (6 bases). The V gene's germline CDR1 is DFQATT and CDR2 SNEGSKA (reference sequence). There are 15 residues in the CDR3. Trimming shortened V by 5 bases and J by 0 bases, and 15 bases separated the two germline ends. In nucleotides, the CDR3 is TGCAGTGCTCCCCTAGCGATTGCTAGCACAGATACGCAGTATTTT. It specifies CSAPLAIASTDTQYF.

This clonotype occurred many times. The chain links TRBV20-1 to TRBJ2-7, with TRBD1 matching 8 bases. Losses at the gene ends were 3 bases for V and 2 bases for J; bases not matched to a gene: 9. The CDR3 has 15 amino acids. From germline, CDR1 is DFQATT and CDR2 SNEGSKA (reference sequence). CDR3 DNA: TGCAGTGCTAGCGCGCCGGACAGGGTAACCTACGAGCAGTACTTC. Protein: CSASAPDRVTYEQYF.

This clonotype was found many times. The V call is TRBV28, the J call TRBJ2-1; 8 bases are a match to TRBD2. CDR1 is MDHEN and CDR2 is SYDVKM in the germline V gene. The trim removed 4 bases at V and 2 bases at J, leaving 7 bases unmatched. CDR3 length: 16 residues. CDR3 DNA sequence: TGTGCCAGCAGTTCTCAGCGGGGGCCCACCTACAATGAGCAGTTCTTC. Translated, it gives CASSSQRGPTYNEQFF.

This clonotype was observed at least ten times. This chain joins TRBV28 and TRBJ1-5; D is unclear. Germline CDR1 MDHEN, CDR2 SYDVKM. The CDR3 loop spans 14 amino acids. The V end was cut by 6 bases, the J end by 6 bases, with 15 bases between. CDR3 residues: CASRYRSRGQPQHF. The DNA for the CDR3 is TGTGCCAGCAGATATCGCAGCCGGGGTCAGCCCCAGCATTTT.

Concerning this clonotype: Mismatch with germline at one junction end may stem from a read error. V usage is TRBV28 and J usage is TRBJ2-2; D not resolved. Germline CDR1 reads MDHEN; CDR2 reads SYDVKM. The CDR3 has 14 residues. In DNA form, the CDR3 reads TGTGCCAGCAGTTTGGTACGGATCACCGGAGAGCTGTTTTTT. Its protein is CASSLVRITGELFF. Supplemented by reference TRBV28 and TRBJ2-2, the full variable domain reads DVKVTQSSRYLVKRTGEKVFLECVQDMDHENMFWYRQDPGLGLRLIYFSYDVKMKEKGDIPEGYSVSREKKERFSLILESASTNQTSMYLCASSLVRITGELFFGEGSRLTVL.